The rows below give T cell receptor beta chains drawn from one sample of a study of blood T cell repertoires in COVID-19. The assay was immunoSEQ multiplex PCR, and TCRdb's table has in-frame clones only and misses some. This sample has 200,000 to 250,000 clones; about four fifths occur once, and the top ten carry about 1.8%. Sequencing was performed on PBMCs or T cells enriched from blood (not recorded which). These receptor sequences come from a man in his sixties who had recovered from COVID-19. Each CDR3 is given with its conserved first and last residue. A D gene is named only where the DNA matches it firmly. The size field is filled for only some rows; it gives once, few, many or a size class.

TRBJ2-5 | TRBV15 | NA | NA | CATSAGRQETQYF | TGTGCCACCAGCGCAGGGAGGCAAGAGACCCAGTACTTC
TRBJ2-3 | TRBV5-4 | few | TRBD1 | CASSLDRGFTDTQYF | TGTGCCAGCAGCTTGGACAGGGGGTTTACAGATACGCAGTATTTT
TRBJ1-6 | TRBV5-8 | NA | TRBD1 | CASSFRGPNSPLHF | TGTGCCAGCAGCTTTAGGGGGCCTAATTCACCCCTCCACTTT
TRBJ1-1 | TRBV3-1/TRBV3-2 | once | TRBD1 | CASRAGQGTEAFF | TGTGCCAGCAGAGCGGGACAGGGCACTGAAGCTTTCTTT
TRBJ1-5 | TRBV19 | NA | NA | CASSISTGILDQPQHF | TGTGCCAGTAGTATATCGACGGGGATTCTGGATCAGCCCCAGCATTTT
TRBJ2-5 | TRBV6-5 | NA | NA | CASSKPDSNQETQYF | TGTGCCAGCAGTAAACCCGACAGTAACCAAGAGACCCAGTACTTC
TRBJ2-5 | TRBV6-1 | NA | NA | CASSENRGQETQYF | TGTGCCAGCAGTGAAAATCGGGGTCAAGAGACCCAGTACTTC
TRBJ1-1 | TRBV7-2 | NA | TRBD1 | CASSLARTGGNTEAFF | TGTGCCAGCAGCTTAGCACGGACAGGGGGTAACACTGAAGCTTTCTTT
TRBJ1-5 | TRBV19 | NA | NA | CASSPFGGQPQHF | TGTGCCAGTAGCCCTTTCGGGGGACAGCCCCAGCATTTT
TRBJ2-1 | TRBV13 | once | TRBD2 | CASSLGGLAVGNEQFF | TGTGCCAGCAGCTTGGGCGGGCTAGCGGTAGGCAATGAGCAGTTCTTC
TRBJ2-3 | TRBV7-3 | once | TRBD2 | CASSSRGGPDTQYF | TGTGCCAGCAGCTCGCGGGGGGGCCCAGATACGCAGTATTTT
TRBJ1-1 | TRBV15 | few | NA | CATSRSVNTEAFF | TGTGCCACCAGCAGGTCTGTGAACACTGAAGCTTTCTTT
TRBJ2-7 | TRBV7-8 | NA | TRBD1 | CASSVNRDRDNEQYF | TGTGCCAGCAGCGTGAACCGGGACAGGGACAACGAGCAGTACTTC
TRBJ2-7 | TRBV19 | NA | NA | CASSKGSYEQYF | TGTGCCAGTAGTAAGGGGTCCTACGAGCAGTACTTC
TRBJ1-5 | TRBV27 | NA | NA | CASSTGEGRHQPQHF | TGTGCCAGCAGTACCGGGGAGGGCCGGCATCAGCCCCAGCATTTT
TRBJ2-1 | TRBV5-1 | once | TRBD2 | CASSLVAGGPSYNEQFF | TGCGCCAGCAGCTTGGTAGCGGGGGGGCCCTCCTACAATGAGCAGTTCTTC
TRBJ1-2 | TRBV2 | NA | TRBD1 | CASRTGAPNYGYTF | TGTGCCAGCAGGACAGGGGCGCCTAACTATGGCTACACCTTC
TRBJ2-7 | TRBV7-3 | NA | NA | CASSLQGRSSEQYF | TGTGCCAGCAGCCTACAGGGCCGATCTTCCGAGCAGTACTTC
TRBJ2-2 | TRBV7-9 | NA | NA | CASSLGRSTGELFF | TGTGCCAGCAGCTTAGGCAGGTCCACCGGGGAGCTGTTTTTT
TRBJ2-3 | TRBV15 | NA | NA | CATSRDTGPADTQYF | TGTGCCACCAGCAGAGATACAGGGCCCGCAGATACGCAGTATTTT
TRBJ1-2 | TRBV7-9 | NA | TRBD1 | CASSLGTGTGPSRGYTF | TGTGCCAGCAGCTTAGGGACCGGGACAGGGCCCTCTCGAGGCTACACCTTC
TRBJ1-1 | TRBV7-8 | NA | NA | CASSPTRVTEAFF | TGTGCCAGCAGCCCAACCAGGGTTACTGAAGCTTTCTTT
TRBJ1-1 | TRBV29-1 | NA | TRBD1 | CSSPGTGGRTEAFF | TGCAGCTCGCCCGGGACAGGGGGCCGGACTGAAGCTTTCTTT
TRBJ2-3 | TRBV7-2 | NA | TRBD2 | CASSLRAGVDTQYF | TGTGCCAGCAGCTTAAGAGCGGGGGTAGATACGCAGTATTTT
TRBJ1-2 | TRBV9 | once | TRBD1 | CASSVATGRGPKGYTF | TGTGCCAGCAGCGTAGCTACGGGCAGGGGGCCAAAGGGCTACACCTTC
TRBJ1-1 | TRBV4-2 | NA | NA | CASSQGVSGSLNTEAFF | TGTGCCAGCAGCCAAGGAGTTAGCGGCAGTCTGAACACTGAAGCTTTCTTT
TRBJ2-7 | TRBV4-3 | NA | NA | CASSQDLITVREQYF | TGCGCCAGCAGCCAAGATTTGATAACGGTACGCGAGCAGTACTTC
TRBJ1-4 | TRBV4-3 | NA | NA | CASSQAPGAKLFF | TGCGCCAGCAGCCAAGCCCCAGGGGCCAAACTGTTTTTT
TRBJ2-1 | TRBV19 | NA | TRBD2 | CASTAGSSYNEQFF | TGTGCCAGTACAGCGGGGAGCTCCTACAATGAGCAGTTCTTC
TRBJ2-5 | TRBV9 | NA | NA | CASSAEGAQYF | TGTGCCAGCAGCGCCGAAGGGGCCCAGTACTTC
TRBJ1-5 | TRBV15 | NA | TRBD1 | CATGTGDQPQHF | TGTGCCACCGGGACAGGCGATCAGCCCCAGCATTTT
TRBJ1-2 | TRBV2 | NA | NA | CASSWGVANYGYTF | TGTGCCAGCAGCTGGGGCGTCGCTAACTATGGCTACACCTTC
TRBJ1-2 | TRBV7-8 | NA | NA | CASSFRGDYGYTF | TGTGCCAGCAGCTTCAGGGGCGACTATGGCTACACCTTC
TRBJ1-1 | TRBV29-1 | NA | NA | CSVLFTEAFF | TGCAGCGTCCTTTTCACTGAAGCTTTCTTT
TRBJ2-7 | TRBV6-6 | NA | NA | CASSYSKARTYEQYF | TGTGCCAGCAGTTACTCGAAGGCCAGGACCTACGAGCAGTACTTC
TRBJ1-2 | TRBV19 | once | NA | CASSILTDYGYTF | TGTGCCAGTAGTATACTGACAGACTATGGCTACACCTTC
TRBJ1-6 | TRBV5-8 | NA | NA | CASSDGSNSPLHF | TGTGCCAGCTCCGACGGGAGTAATTCACCCCTCCACTTT
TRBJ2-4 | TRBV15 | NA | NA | CATSRDSRGAAKNIQYF | TGTGCCACCAGCAGAGATTCCCGGGGAGCAGCCAAAAACATTCAGTACTTC
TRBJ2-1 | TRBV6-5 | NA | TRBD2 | CASSYGRVYNEQFF | TGTGCCAGCAGTTACGGGAGGGTGTACAATGAGCAGTTCTTC
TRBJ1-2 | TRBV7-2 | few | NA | CASSFGANYGYTF | TGTGCCAGCAGCTTTGGAGCGAACTATGGCTACACCTTC
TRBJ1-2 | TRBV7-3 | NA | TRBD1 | CASSLQARDREVGYTF | TGTGCCAGCAGCTTGCAAGCCAGGGACAGGGAGGTGGGCTACACCTTC
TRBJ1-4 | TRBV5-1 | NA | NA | CASSLDRPTTNEKLFF | TGCGCCAGCAGCTTGGACAGACCAACAACTAATGAAAAACTGTTTTTT
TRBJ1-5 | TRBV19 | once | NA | CASTGSYSNQPQHF | TGTGCCAGTACAGGGTCCTATAGCAATCAGCCCCAGCATTTT
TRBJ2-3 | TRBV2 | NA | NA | CASSRQSDTQYF | TGTGCCAGCAGTCGACAGTCAGATACGCAGTATTTT
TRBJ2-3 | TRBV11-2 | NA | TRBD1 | CASSLEGGQGTTDTQYF | TGTGCCAGCAGCTTAGAGGGGGGACAGGGAACCACAGATACGCAGTATTTT
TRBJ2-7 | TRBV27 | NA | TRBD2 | CASSSGGSYEQYF | TGTGCCAGCAGTTCGGGGGGATCCTACGAGCAGTACTTC
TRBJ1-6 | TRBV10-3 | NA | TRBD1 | CAISAGTANSPLHF | TGTGCCATCAGTGCGGGGACAGCCAATTCACCCCTCCACTTT
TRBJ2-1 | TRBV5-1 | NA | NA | CASSSDPSGGSYNEQFF | TGCGCCAGCAGCTCAGATCCCAGCGGAGGCTCCTACAATGAGCAGTTCTTC
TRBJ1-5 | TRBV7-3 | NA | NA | CASSPWRGGGNQPQHF | TGTGCCAGCAGCCCATGGCGGGGGGGTGGCAATCAGCCCCAGCATTTT
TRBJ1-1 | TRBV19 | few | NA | CASSFRVGEAFF | TGTGCCAGTAGTTTCAGGGTTGGTGAAGCTTTCTTT
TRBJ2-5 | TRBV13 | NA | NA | CASSLLTGGSQETQYF | TGTGCCAGCAGCTTATTAACAGGTGGTTCCCAAGAGACCCAGTACTTC
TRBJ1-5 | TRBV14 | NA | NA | CASSQDRTDSNQPQHF | TGTGCCAGCAGCCAAGATCGGACAGATAGCAATCAGCCCCAGCATTTT
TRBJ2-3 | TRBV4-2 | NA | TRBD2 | CASSPEGRGGRDTQYF | TGTGCCAGCAGCCCCGAGGGGCGGGGGGGGAGAGATACGCAGTATTTT